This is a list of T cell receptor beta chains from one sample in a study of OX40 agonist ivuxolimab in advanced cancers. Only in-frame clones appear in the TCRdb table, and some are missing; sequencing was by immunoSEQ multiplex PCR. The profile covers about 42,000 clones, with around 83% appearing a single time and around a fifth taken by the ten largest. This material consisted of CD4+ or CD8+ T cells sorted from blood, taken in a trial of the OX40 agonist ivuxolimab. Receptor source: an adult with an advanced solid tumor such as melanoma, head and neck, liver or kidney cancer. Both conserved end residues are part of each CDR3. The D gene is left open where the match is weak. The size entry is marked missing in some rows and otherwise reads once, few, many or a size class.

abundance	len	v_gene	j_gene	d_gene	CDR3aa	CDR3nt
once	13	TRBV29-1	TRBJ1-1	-	CSVDSAMNTEAFF	TGCAGCGTTGACTCTGCAATGAACACTGAAGCTTTCTTT
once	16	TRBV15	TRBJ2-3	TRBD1	CATSRVTGGEADTQYF	TGTGCCACCAGCAGAGTCACAGGGGGCGAGGCAGATACGCAGTATTTT
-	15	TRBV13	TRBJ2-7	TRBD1	CASSTRTGGPHEQYF	TGTGCCAGCAGCACGAGGACAGGGGGCCCCCACGAGCAGTACTTC
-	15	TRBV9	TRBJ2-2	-	CASSVAAEGTGELFF	TGTGCCAGCAGCGTAGCGGCGGAGGGGACCGGGGAGCTGTTTTTT
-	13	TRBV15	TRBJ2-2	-	CATSPRRDGELFF	TGTGCCACCAGCCCCAGGAGGGATGGGGAGCTGTTTTTT
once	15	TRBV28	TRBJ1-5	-	CASSLYRYSNQPQHF	TGTGCCAGCAGTTTATACAGATATAGCAATCAGCCCCAGCATTTT
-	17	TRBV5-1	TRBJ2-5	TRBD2	CASSYASGGAYQETQYF	TGCGCCAGCAGCTACGCTAGCGGGGGGGCGTACCAAGAGACCCAGTACTTC
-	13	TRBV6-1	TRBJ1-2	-	CASSVGHLYGYTF	TGTGCCAGCAGTGTGGGACATCTATATGGCTACACCTTC
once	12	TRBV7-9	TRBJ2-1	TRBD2	CASSLGLAEQFF	TGTGCCAGCAGTCTGGGACTAGCGGAGCAGTTCTTC
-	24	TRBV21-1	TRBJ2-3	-	CASSSDGGGEPGLPTRLSTDTQYF	TGTGCCAGCAGCAGCGACGGTGGTGGGGAACCGGGACTACCTACTAGACTTAGCACAGATACGCAGTATTTT
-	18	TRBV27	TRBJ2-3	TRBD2	CASRYLAGGHSSTDTQYF	TGTGCCAGCCGATACCTAGCGGGGGGCCACTCTAGCACAGATACGCAGTATTTT
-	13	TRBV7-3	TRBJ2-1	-	CASSSWPQDEQFF	TGTGCCAGCAGCTCCTGGCCTCAGGATGAGCAGTTCTTC
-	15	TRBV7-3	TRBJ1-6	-	CASSLVGIGNSPLHF	TGTGCCAGCAGCTTAGTCGGGATTGGAAATTCACCCCTCCACTTT
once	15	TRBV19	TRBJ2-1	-	CASTFGWTDQNEQFF	TGTGCCAGTACCTTCGGGTGGACAGATCAAAATGAGCAGTTCTTC
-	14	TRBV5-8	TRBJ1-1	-	CASSLGGVNTEAFF	TGTGCCAGCAGCTTGGGGGGGGTGAACACTGAAGCTTTCTTT
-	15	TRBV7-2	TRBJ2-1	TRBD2	CASSFFGGGPNEQFF	TGTGCCAGCAGCTTTTTCGGCGGGGGGCCGAATGAGCAGTTCTTC
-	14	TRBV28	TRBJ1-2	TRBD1	CASGPDRGRLGYTF	TGTGCCAGCGGCCCGGACAGGGGGCGTTTAGGCTACACCTTC
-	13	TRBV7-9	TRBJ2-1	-	CASSLGVAYEQFF	TGTGCCAGCAGCTTAGGAGTGGCTTATGAGCAGTTCTTC
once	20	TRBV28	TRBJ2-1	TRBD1	CASSLPRDRSTRGVVNEQFF	TGTGCCAGCAGCCTTCCTCGGGACAGGTCAACGAGGGGGGTCGTCAATGAGCAGTTCTTC
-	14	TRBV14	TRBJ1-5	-	CASSPQGNNQPQHF	TGTGCCAGCAGCCCACAGGGAAATAATCAGCCCCAGCATTTT
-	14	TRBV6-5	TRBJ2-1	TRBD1	CASSYGPGGDEQFF	TGTGCCAGCAGTTACGGGCCAGGGGGCGATGAGCAGTTCTTC
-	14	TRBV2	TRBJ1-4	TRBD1	CASSRQGPNEKLFF	TGTGCCAGCAGTCGACAGGGGCCAAATGAAAAACTGTTTTTT
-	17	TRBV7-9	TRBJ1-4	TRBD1	CASSFLRDRPNREKLFF	TGTGCCAGCAGCTTTCTCAGGGACAGGCCGAATAGGGAAAAACTGTTTTTT
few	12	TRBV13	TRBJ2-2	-	CASSLNTGELFF	TGTGCCAGCAGCTTAAACACCGGGGAGCTGTTTTTT
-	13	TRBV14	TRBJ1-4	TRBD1	CASSQTGLEKLFF	TGTGCCAGCAGCCAGACAGGGTTAGAAAAACTGTTTTTT
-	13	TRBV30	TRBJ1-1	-	CAWSEGASTEAFF	TGTGCCTGGAGTGAGGGAGCCTCCACTGAAGCTTTCTTT
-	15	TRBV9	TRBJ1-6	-	CASSVGHLGYSPLHF	TGTGCCAGCAGCGTAGGTCACCTGGGGTATTCACCCCTCCACTTT
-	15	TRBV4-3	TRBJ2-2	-	CASSQPDSLHRELFF	TGCGCCAGCAGCCAACCGGACAGTTTACACCGGGAGCTGTTTTTT
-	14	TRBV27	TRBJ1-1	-	CASSSGGGNTEAFF	TGTGCCAGCAGTTCCGGGGGAGGGAACACTGAAGCTTTCTTT
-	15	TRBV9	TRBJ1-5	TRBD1	CASSGGGQINQPQHF	TGTGCCAGCAGTGGGGGGGGACAGATCAATCAGCCCCAGCATTTT
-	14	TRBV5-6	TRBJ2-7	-	CASSLVSSTYEQYF	TGTGCCAGCAGCTTGGTGTCATCCACCTACGAGCAGTACTTC
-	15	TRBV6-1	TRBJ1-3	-	CASSEGGISGNTIYF	TGTGCCAGCAGTGAAGGGGGGATCTCTGGAAACACCATATATTTT
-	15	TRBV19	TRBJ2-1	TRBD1	CASSPDRGSGNEQFF	TGTGCCAGTAGTCCGGACAGGGGGTCGGGGAATGAGCAGTTCTTC
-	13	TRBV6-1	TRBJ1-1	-	CASSDDRNTEAFF	TGTGCCAGCAGTGACGACAGGAACACTGAAGCTTTCTTT
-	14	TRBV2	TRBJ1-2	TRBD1	CASSEGQGAEGYTF	TGTGCCAGCAGTGAAGGACAGGGGGCAGAGGGCTACACCTTC
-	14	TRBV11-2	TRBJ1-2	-	CASSLGGGYYGYTF	TGTGCCAGCAGCTTAGGTGGGGGTTACTATGGCTACACCTTC
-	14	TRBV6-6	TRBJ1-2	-	CASSYSAEGYGYTF	TGTGCCAGCAGTTACTCTGCTGAAGGCTATGGCTACACCTTC
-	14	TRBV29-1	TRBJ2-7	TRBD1	CSAQGGDRAYEQYF	TGCAGCGCACAGGGGGGAGACAGGGCCTACGAGCAGTACTTC
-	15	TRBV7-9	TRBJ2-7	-	CASSLGAGRRHEQYF	TGTGCCAGCAGCTTGGGGGCAGGCCGTCGGCACGAGCAGTACTTC
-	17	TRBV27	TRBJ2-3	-	CASSLYPFLRGTDTQYF	TGTGCCAGCAGTTTATACCCTTTTCTACGGGGGACAGATACGCAGTATTTT
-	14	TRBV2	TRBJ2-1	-	CASSTRGSYNEQFF	TGTGCCAGCAGTACCAGGGGTTCCTACAATGAGCAGTTCTTC
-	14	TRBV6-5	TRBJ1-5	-	CAIGGGGSNQPQHF	TGTGCAATCGGAGGGGGGGGAAGCAATCAGCCCCAGCATTTT
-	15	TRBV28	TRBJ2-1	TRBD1	CASSFRQGAYNEQFF	TGTGCCAGCAGTTTCCGGCAGGGGGCCTACAATGAGCAGTTCTTC
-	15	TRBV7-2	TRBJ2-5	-	CASSLVERAEETQYF	TGTGCCAGCAGCTTAGTAGAAAGGGCGGAAGAGACCCAGTACTTC
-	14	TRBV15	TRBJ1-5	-	CATSRQGFNQPQHF	TGTGCCACCAGCAGACAGGGTTTCAATCAGCCCCAGCATTTT
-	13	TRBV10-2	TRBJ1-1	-	CASSLGLNTEAFF	TGCGCCAGCAGTCTAGGGTTGAACACTGAAGCTTTCTTT
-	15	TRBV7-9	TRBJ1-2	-	CASSLAGTETYGYTF	TGTGCCAGCAGCTTAGCTGGGACGGAAACCTATGGCTACACCTTC
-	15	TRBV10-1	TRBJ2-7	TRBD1	CASSVSGTGPYEQYF	TGCGCCAGCAGTGTATCCGGGACAGGCCCCTACGAGCAGTACTTC
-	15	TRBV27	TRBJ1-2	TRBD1	CASGGQGSANYGYTF	TGTGCCAGCGGGGGACAGGGTTCAGCTAACTATGGCTACACCTTC
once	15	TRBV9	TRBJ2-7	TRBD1	CASSVAGTGMNEQYF	TGTGCCAGCAGCGTAGCCGGGACAGGGATGAACGAGCAGTACTTC
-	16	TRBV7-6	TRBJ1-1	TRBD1	CASSLGQGNGVPEAFF	TGTGCCAGCAGCTTAGGACAGGGGAATGGGGTACCTGAAGCTTTCTTT
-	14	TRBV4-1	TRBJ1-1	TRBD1	CASTIGTGATEAFF	TGCGCCAGCACTATCGGGACAGGGGCCACTGAAGCTTTCTTT
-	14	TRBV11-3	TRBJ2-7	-	CASSSRSSPYEQYF	TGTGCCAGCAGCTCAAGGTCCAGCCCCTACGAGCAGTACTTC
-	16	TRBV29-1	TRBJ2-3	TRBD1	CSVEDGDRVRADTQYF	TGCAGCGTTGAAGATGGGGACAGGGTTAGAGCAGATACGCAGTATTTT
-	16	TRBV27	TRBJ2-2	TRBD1	CASSLQGALITGELFF	TGTGCCAGCAGTTTACAGGGGGCCCTTATCACCGGGGAGCTGTTTTTT
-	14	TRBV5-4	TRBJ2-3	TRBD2	CACRSGGATDTQYF	TGTGCCTGTCGTAGCGGGGGGGCCACAGATACGCAGTATTTT
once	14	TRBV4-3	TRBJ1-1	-	CASSQRAGNTEAFF	TGCGCCAGCAGCCAAAGGGCCGGGAACACTGAAGCTTTCTTT
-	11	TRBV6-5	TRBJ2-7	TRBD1	CASRTGVEQYF	TGTGCCAGCAGAACAGGGGTAGAGCAGTACTTC